This T cell receptor (beta chain) was documented in a study of cytomegalovirus exposure and HLA in healthy donors (dated by TCRdb to 2015 to 2018). Study-level background: An earlier analysis of roughly 610 of the donors reported 250 to 350 Gb of sequence data and roughly 120 million unique TCR beta sequences obtained from around 170 million T cells. The study was designed to test whether signatures of past pathogen exposure could be identified by cataloging public T cell receptors. Of the approximately 370 genotyped donors, roughly 76% were placed in the genetic ancestry cluster associated with self-reported Caucasian donors. Rather than drawing on any new phenotypic data, the later analysis identified candidate immune exposures from TCR beta sequences and the way those sequences occurred across donors. Besides the first cohort of under 700 subjects, a separate validation cohort made up of some 110 different subjects was used. Typing coverage differed by locus: A, B, C, DRB1 and DQB1 were typed in about 629-640 donors, DQA1 in 500 to 550, DPA1 in 600 to 610, and DPB1 in roughly 450. Approximately 300 gigabases of sequencing data and tens of millions of unique TCR sequences were included in an early release covering over 600 HLA-typed donors. Using immunosequencing, the study profiled T cell repertoires from about 620 subjects and related those repertoires to cytomegalovirus serostatus. Roughly five DR-DQ haplotypes were treated as single units for association and clustering because of strong linkage in the cohort. A later genetic analysis took genome-wide SNP genotypes for about three fifths of the roughly 670 donors and used that subset as a discovery cohort. Donor age, sex, ethnicity and CMV serostatus were compiled together with the repertoire data. Both class I and class II loci were covered by HLA typing, at four-digit resolution. To predict cytomegalovirus infection status, the study combined high-throughput TCR immunosequencing, statistical association of individual TCRs with disease status, and machine learning. All discovery cohort repertoires had been generated using a single sequencing platform. To study patterns of TCR occurrence, a later analysis re-analyzed previously published TCR beta repertoires from under 750 donors and added high-resolution HLA genotyping. An earlier analysis of about 620 of the donors applied high-throughput TCR beta sequencing to assess whether each TCR beta V gene segment acted as functional or pseudogenic. Among a few hundred genotyped donors of the cohort, an average of around 240,000 unique TCR beta nucleotide sequences were sequenced per donor, 15% to 20% of them non-productive. Study-wide conclusions, independent of this receptor: In a later analysis, TCR association rates were found to vary across HLA loci, with the most associated TCRs seen for DRB1 alleles and the fewest for HLA-C alleles. A later analysis found that HLA-associated TCR beta chains were more clonally expanded and had lower generation probabilities than equally common non-associated chains. HLA typing was unavailable for some donors at each locus, so association tests used only the typed subset. Correlated functional status among segregating V segments might be attributable to linkage disequilibrium, but an unknown experimental factor could not be ruled out. A cluster of highly shared sequence variants was judged likely to represent a technical artifact of the sequencing pipeline. Assigning TCR associations to individual alleles was difficult when HLA alleles, especially DR and DQ, strongly co-occurred. The cohort was sequenced for TCR beta chains only, and without alpha or paired-chain data the features that could be detected were limited. A further reported finding was that TCR beta sequences accurately predicted the HLA-A and HLA-B alleles for most subjects in the first cohort. In both the original and validation cohorts, the classifier was reported to diagnose cytomegalovirus status with high specificity and sensitivity. In a later genetic analysis, a missense DCLRE1C variant was associated with V-gene and J-gene trimming of TCR beta chains, and the association was replicated in an independent cohort. Compared with the approximately 600-donor mean, donors in an Asian-associated ancestry cluster had fewer N-insertions in productive TCRs, according to a later genetic analysis. For the cohort, immune exposure information was limited to CMV serostatus. In an earlier analysis of roughly 560 of the donors, most TCR beta V segments were observed in productive rearrangements about 87% or about 30% of the time, broadly matching IMGT annotations. A few of the identified cytomegalovirus-associated TCR beta chains were confirmed in vitro to be specific for cytomegalovirus antigens. Some IMGT-functional V segments, including TRBV6-2 and TRBV6-3, could not be distinguished by the 87-base-pair reads and were therefore excluded. The authors suggested that the approach could potentially be extended to other disease states and immunological phenotypes. A total of fewer than 200 TCR beta chains were listed by the study as associated with cytomegalovirus. Because counts were too low, 15 or so rarely observed V segments, including chromosome 9 orphons, were excluded from the earlier analysis of under 650 of the donors. The presence/absence analyses assumed that sequencing depth was roughly uniform across donors, and that assumption may not be true. According to a later analysis, parvovirus B19, influenza, CMV and Epstein-Barr virus appeared linked to several top co-occurrence clusters. Specific HLA alleles were associated with 15,000 to 20,000 TCR beta sequences at a false discovery rate of 0.05 in a later analysis. Across donors, most TCR sequences were observed very rarely, whereas some public TCRs were present in many individuals. A later analysis found that most CMV-associated TCR beta chains appeared HLA-restricted, with HLA associations seemingly driven largely by CMV exposure.

This clone was detected a few times. It lacks a known antigen. Qualities for individual bases were not recorded, and no much larger clone is one base off. CDR1 and CDR2, looked up from the germline V gene (reference sequence), are SGHNT and YYREEE. V trim: 2 bases; J trim: 7 bases; unmatched bases: 5. There are 15 amino acids in the CDR3, from cysteine to phenylalanine inclusive. Only the CDR3 DNA stays, 45 bases, in frame from base 1. The cohort was made up of 650 to 700 healthy bone marrow donors. At the time of sampling, every cohort member was nominally healthy, though immune exposures that went unrecorded were likely present. The donor was CMV seropositive and belonged to the group of more than 250 seropositive cohort members. A peripheral blood sample was provided by each donor, and peripheral blood mononuclear cells were used for TCR beta sequencing. Genomic DNA extraction from the blood cell samples was performed with the Qiagen DNeasy Blood Extraction Kit.

Receptor libraries were prepared by the immunoSEQ multiplex PCR assay. The multiplex PCR relied on a mix of 60 forward primers for TCR Vbeta segments and 13 reverse primers for TCR Jbeta segments. The CDR3 region of rearranged TCR beta genes was amplified from genomic DNA by a multiplex PCR assay. On the Illumina HiSeq System, the amplified TCR beta libraries were sequenced as 87-base-pair reads. In the original analysis: In a later analysis, roughly 80 million unique TCR beta chains were counted across the roughly 700 repertoires, and roughly 11 million of these chains were shared by at least two donors. A nearest-neighbor algorithm error-corrected the raw reads and collapsed the reads into unique sequences, merging closely related sequences to remove PCR and sequencing errors. Alignment of CDR3 sequences to IMGT reference sequences was used to assign V, D and J gene segments. For a sequence to be retained, a match of at least six nucleotides was required to both a V gene segment and a J gene segment. A rearrangement was called productive if the CDR3 had no stop codons and remained in frame with V and J, and every other rearrangement was called non-productive. CDR3 was defined according to IMGT convention as the region running from the second conserved V-encoded cysteine to the conserved J-encoded phenylalanine. The earlier analysis of fewer than 700 of the donors excluded sequences that lacked an unambiguous match to a single V gene segment. In an earlier analysis of about 590 of the donors, a V segment was called functional when productive rearrangements were above 56.7%, and segregating when the standard deviation between donors exceeded 5%. A statistical classification framework was built for diagnosing cytomegalovirus status from the catalog of TCR beta chain sequences. In a later analysis, V and J genes were assigned by comparing TCR nucleotide sequences against IMGT/GENE-DB human TR gene sequences. The TCRdist pipeline was used in a later analysis to assign CDR3 sequences and most-parsimonious VDJ recombination scenarios. In a later analysis, each TCR beta chain was defined by its CDR3 amino acid sequence together with its V-gene family, and reads lacking a unique V-gene family were excluded. A later analysis removed roughly 590 highly shared, low-generation-probability nucleotide sequences to deal with suspected cross-contamination and a sequencing artifact. In a later analysis, a clonal expansion index for each public chain was calculated from normalized within-repertoire ranks of inferred template counts. A later analysis computed generation probabilities with a VDJ recombination model fitted to out-of-frame rearrangements, and checked the results against IGoR. In a later analysis, TCR-TCR, TCR-HLA and TCR-CMV co-occurrence was scored with hypergeometric tests, and a repertoire-size bias correction was applied to TCR pairs. False discovery rates were estimated in a later analysis by permuting HLA or CMV assignments 20 times. In a later analysis, co-occurring TCRs were grouped using DBSCAN, with TCRdist sequence similarity added in when clustering inside HLA-allele-positive subsets. Repertoires with fewer than 30,000 or more than 120,000 public chains, plus five repertoires with anomalous nucleotide sharing, were excluded from co-occurrence clustering. The immuneACCESS repertoire file appears here via TCRdb, limited to in-frame rearrangements. These files lack a portion of the clones; in checked studies, under half of the deficit traces to unresolved V genes, and the cause of the others is not known. D and trimming come from the DNA, and the V and J calls and clone size come from that table. This sample has around 200,000 clones in its table, and roughly 78% of those were observed once. Nearly 4.5% of the sample goes to the ten largest clones.

This chain joins TRBV5-4 to TRBJ2-1, and 11 bases in between align with TRBD2. The sample comprised PBMCs. This receptor was identified in a woman aged 25-40 years in good health and CMV-seropositive. CDR3 loop: CASSFGLAGGNEQFF. The sequenced DNA is TGTGCCAGCAGCTTCGGGCTAGCGGGGGGTAATGAGCAGTTCTTC.